The 2 T cell receptor beta chains reported below all come from one sample, sequenced in a study of blood T cells in healthy people across ages. The use of a sample-barcoded 5' primer and a J-beta primer mix characterized a second PCR of about 7 to 12 cycles. TCRdb itself ran the 5' RACE reads through MiXCR, one entry per CDR3 protein. This table holds roughly 730,000 distinct CDR3 sequences, around three fifths found once. Sequences were obtained from blood. These receptors originate from a man in his forties in good health.

The rearrangement joins TRBV20-1 to TRBJ2-1, with TRBD2 as a possible D gene (6 bases). This CDR3 has 14 amino acids. CDR1 DFQATT and CDR2 SNEGSKA come from the germline V gene (reference sequence). Deletions cut 6 bases from V and 4 bases from J, with 16 bases between. CDR3 sequence (DNA): TGCAGTGCCGCTAGCGTCTCGAATTACAATGAGCAGTTCTTC. It specifies CSAASVSNYNEQFF.

This chain joins TRBV10-3 and TRBJ1-2; 11 bases agree with TRBD1. The CDR3 has 14 residues. Germline CDR1 reads ENHRY; CDR2 reads SYGVKD. Trimming removed 7 bases from V and 4 bases from J; junction bases left unmatched: 5. Written as DNA, the CDR3 is TGTGCCATCAACGGACAGGGGGCAACCTATGGCTACACCTTC. It codes for CAINGQGATYGYTF.